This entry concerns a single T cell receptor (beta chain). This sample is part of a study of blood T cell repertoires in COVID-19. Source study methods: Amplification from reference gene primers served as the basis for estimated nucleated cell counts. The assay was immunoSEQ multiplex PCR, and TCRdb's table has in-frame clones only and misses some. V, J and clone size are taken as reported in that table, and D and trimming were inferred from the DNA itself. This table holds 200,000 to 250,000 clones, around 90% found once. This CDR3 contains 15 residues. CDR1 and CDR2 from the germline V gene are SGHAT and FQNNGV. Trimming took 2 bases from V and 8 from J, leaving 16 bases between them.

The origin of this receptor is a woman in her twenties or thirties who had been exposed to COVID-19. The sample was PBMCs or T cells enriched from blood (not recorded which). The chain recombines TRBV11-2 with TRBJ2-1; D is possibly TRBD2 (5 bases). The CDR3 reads CASSLRSGTGDEQFF. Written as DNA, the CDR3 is TGTGCCAGCAGCTTACGGAGCGGCACCGGCGATGAGCAGTTCTTC.